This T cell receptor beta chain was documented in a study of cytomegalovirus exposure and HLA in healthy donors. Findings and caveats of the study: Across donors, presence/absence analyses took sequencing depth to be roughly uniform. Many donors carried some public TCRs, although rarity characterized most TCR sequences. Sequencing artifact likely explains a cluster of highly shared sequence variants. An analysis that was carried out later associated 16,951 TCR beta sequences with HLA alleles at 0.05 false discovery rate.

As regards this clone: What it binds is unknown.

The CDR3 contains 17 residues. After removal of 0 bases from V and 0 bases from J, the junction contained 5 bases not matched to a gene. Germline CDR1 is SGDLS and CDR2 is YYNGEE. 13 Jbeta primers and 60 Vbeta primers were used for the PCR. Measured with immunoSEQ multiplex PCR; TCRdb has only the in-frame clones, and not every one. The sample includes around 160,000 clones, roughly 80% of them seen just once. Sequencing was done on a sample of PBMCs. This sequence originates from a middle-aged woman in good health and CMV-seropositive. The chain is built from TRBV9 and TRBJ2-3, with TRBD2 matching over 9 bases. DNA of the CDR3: TGTGCCAGCAGCGTAGGGGCTAGCGGGGCTAGCACAGATACGCAGTATTTT. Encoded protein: CASSVGASGASTDTQYF.